A single sample is the source of the 24 T cell receptor beta chains below, sequenced in a study of cytomegalovirus exposure and HLA in healthy donors (dated by TCRdb to the late 2010s). To prepare the library, the immunoSEQ multiplex PCR assay was applied. The multiplex PCR relied on a mix of 60 forward primers for TCR Vbeta segments and 13 reverse primers for TCR Jbeta segments. TCRdb mirrors the immuneACCESS table, restricted to in-frame sequences. Some clones are absent from its copies; in checked studies, under half trace to an unresolved V gene, and the reason for the others is unknown. The table for this sample records 65,000 to 80,000 clones. The top ten constitute 6.5% to 9% of the sample. The sample was PBMCs. The receptors were gathered from a female donor in good health and CMV-seropositive.

J is TRBJ1-2 and V is TRBV27; 9 nucleotides align to TRBD1. The CDR3 is 14 amino acids. V gave up 5 bases and J gave up 6 bases; unmatched junction bases: 7. Germline lookup yields CDR1 MNHEY and CDR2 SMNVEV (reference sequence). The CDR3 spells CASSRDRELHGYTF. CDR3 sequence (DNA): TGTGCCAGCAGTCGGGACAGGGAGCTTCATGGCTACACCTTC.

This chain joins TRBV27 and TRBJ2-3; 12 bases agree with TRBD2. The germline CDR1 and CDR2 sequences are MNHEY and SMNVEV (reference sequence). CDR3 length: 15 residues. Losses at the gene ends were 6 bases for V and 4 bases for J; bases not matched to a gene: 5. The CDR3 nucleotides are TGTGCCAGCAGGGAACTAGCGGGGGGCCCAGATACGCAGTATTTT. Its protein is CASRELAGGPDTQYF.

V and J are TRBV6-5 and TRBJ2-3; D is undetermined. This CDR3 comprises 14 residues. The germline gives CDR1 MNHEY, CDR2 SVGAGI. V was trimmed by 1 base and J by 4 bases, leaving 9 bases between them. The CDR3 reads CASSYFPRSDTQYF. CDR3 bases: TGTGCCAGCAGTTACTTCCCCCGGTCAGATACGCAGTATTTT.

The rearrangement links TRBV5-1 to TRBJ1-2; 8 nucleotides align to TRBD1. Trimming cost V 2 bases and J 0 bases; bases outside gene matches: 12. This CDR3 contains 18 residues. The V gene's germline CDR1 is SGHRS and CDR2 YFSETQ. The chain's CDR3 is CASSFDRGSKESNYGYTF. Written as DNA, the CDR3 is TGCGCCAGCAGCTTCGACAGGGGAAGTAAGGAATCTAACTATGGCTACACCTTC.

The chain couples TRBV7-6 to TRBJ1-1; 8 bases agree with TRBD1. Germline V gives CDR1 SGHVS, CDR2 FNYEAQ. The CDR3 length is 14 residues. After removal of 7 bases from V and 4 bases from J, the junction contained 8 bases not matched to a gene. This CDR3 is CASTAQGAATEAFF. CDR3 sequence (DNA): TGTGCCAGCACCGCCCAGGGGGCCGCCACTGAAGCTTTCTTT.

The chain employs TRBV4-3 and TRBJ2-3; TRBD2 might be the D (5 bases). From germline, CDR1 is LGHNA and CDR2 YSLEER. V dropped 0 bases and J dropped 4 bases, with 11 bases sitting between them. This CDR3 comprises 15 residues. The CDR3 loop is CASSQDPTRADTQYF. The DNA of the CDR3 is TGCGCCAGCAGCCAAGATCCGACGAGGGCAGATACGCAGTATTTT.

The chain uses TRBV5-1 and TRBJ2-1; 7 bases map to TRBD1. V gave up 7 bases and J gave up 4 bases; unmatched junction bases: 5. This CDR3 has 13 residues. Germline assignment: CDR1 SGHRS and CDR2 YFSETQ. The CDR3 DNA is TGCGCCAGCGGACAACAGGGGTACAATGAGCAGTTCTTC. This encodes CASGQQGYNEQFF.

This CDR3 reads CASRARRIQETQYF. CDR3 nucleotides: TGCGCCAGCAGGGCGAGGCGGATCCAAGAGACCCAGTACTTC. The genes are TRBV10-2 and TRBJ2-5; no clear D gene. V was cut by 6 bases and J by 1 base, with 12 bases left in between. CDR3 length: 14 amino acids. Germline lookup yields CDR1 WSHSY and CDR2 SAAADI.

The chain is built from TRBV19 and TRBJ1-4; 7 positions match TRBD1. J lost 6 bases, V lost 5 bases, and 12 bases had no gene match. Germline assignment: CDR1 LNHDA and CDR2 SQIVND (reference sequence). This CDR3 contains 16 residues. The CDR3: CASSAKQGTLYEKLFF. The CDR3 bases are TGTGCCAGTAGTGCAAAACAGGGGACGCTCTATGAAAAACTGTTTTTT.

V and J are TRBV6-1 and TRBJ1-2, with no clear D. Looked up from germline, CDR1 is MNHNS and CDR2 is SASEGT. The CDR3 contains 11 residues. Trimming left V 3 bases short and J 5 bases short, with 4 bases between. The CDR3 loop is CASSERYGYTF. CDR3 sequence (DNA): TGTGCCAGCAGTGAGCGTTATGGCTACACCTTC.

The chain uses TRBV27 and TRBJ1-2; 7 bases are shared with TRBD1. From germline, CDR1 is MNHEY and CDR2 SMNVEV (reference sequence). The CDR3 consists of 15 residues. The J segment lost 7 bases and the V segment lost 7 bases, leaving 15 bases of the junction unmatched. CDR3 region: CASTRTGSQTPGYTF. For the CDR3, the DNA is TGTGCCAGCACCCGGACAGGCTCTCAAACCCCTGGCTACACCTTC.

V gene TRBV5-8 combines with J gene TRBJ2-5; D ambiguous. The V gene's germline CDR1 is SGHTS and CDR2 YDEGEE. V was cut by 0 bases and J by 4 bases, with 13 bases left in between. The CDR3 runs 15 residues. The chain's CDR3 is CASSLEGPGGETQYF. DNA of the CDR3: TGTGCCAGCAGCTTGGAAGGTCCGGGTGGAGAGACCCAGTACTTC.

The rearrangement uses TRBV9 and TRBJ1-5; 10 bases are shared with TRBD1. CDR1 and CDR2 (germline): SGDLS, YYNGEE. The trim removed 2 bases at V and 3 bases at J, leaving 2 bases unmatched. The CDR3 is 15 amino acids. As DNA, the CDR3 is TGTGCCAGCAGCGTGGGACAGGGGTACAATCAGCCCCAGCATTTT. Its translation is CASSVGQGYNQPQHF.

The chain employs TRBV15 and TRBJ2-6; D perhaps matches TRBD2 (5 bases). The CDR3 is made up of 17 amino acids. Germline V CDR1 and CDR2: LNHNV, YYDKDF (reference sequence). Trimming removed 4 bases at V and 0 bases at J, with 13 bases between. CDR3 in DNA: TGTGCCACCAGCAACGGAGGCCGCGGCTCTGGGGCCAACGTCCTGACTTTC. Translating it yields CATSNGGRGSGANVLTF.

V and J are TRBV9 and TRBJ2-1, with D possibly being TRBD2 (6 bases). V lost 3 bases to trimming and J lost 0 bases, with 10 bases between them. Germline V gene data show CDR1 as SGDLS and CDR2 as YYNGEE. The CDR3 has 15 residues. CDR3 sequence reads: CASSERVSSYNEQFF. CDR3 coding DNA: TGTGCCAGCAGCGAGCGGGTCAGCTCCTACAATGAGCAGTTCTTC.

The chain couples TRBV5-1 to TRBJ1-5; D call uncertain. Trimming removed 2 bases at V and 7 bases at J, with 13 bases between. This CDR3 is built from 14 residues. CDR1 SGHRS and CDR2 YFSETQ come from the germline V gene. The CDR3 spells CASSLTGSGQPQHF. CDR3 DNA sequence: TGCGCCAGCAGCTTAACGGGCTCGGGGCAGCCCCAGCATTTT. The entire variable domain, with the rest obtained from reference TRBV5-1 and TRBJ1-5, is as follows: KAGVTQTPRYLIKTRGQQVTLSCSPISGHRSVSWYQQTPGQGLQFLFEYFSETQRNKGNFPGRFSGRQFSNSRSEMNVSTLELGDSALYLCASSLTGSGQPQHFGDGTRLSIL.

Concerning this clone itself: Other DNA sequences of this sample code for an identical CDR3. V usage is TRBV30 and J usage is TRBJ1-1; D may be TRBD1 (6 bases). The CDR3 has 17 amino acids. In germline, CDR1 is GTSNPN, CDR2 SVGIG (reference sequence). The V and J ends lost 4 bases and 11 bases respectively, with 32 bases between them. CDR3 sequence (DNA): TGTGCCTGGACATTGGCAGGGGCCCTTGCTGCACCACTGGGGGCTTTCTTT. Translating gives CAWTLAGALAAPLGAFF.

CDR3 nucleotides: TGTGCCACCAGCAGAGATGCAGGGGGTGTGAATGGCTACACCTTC. Amino acids: CATSRDAGGVNGYTF. This chain uses TRBV15 with TRBJ1-2; 7 positions agree with TRBD1. Per the germline V gene, CDR1 is LNHNV and CDR2 is YYDKDF (reference sequence). Trimming took 0 bases from V and 6 from J; bases not matched to a gene: 7. The CDR3 covers 15 residues.

The chain joins TRBV7-2 to TRBJ2-1; 9 nucleotides align to TRBD2. CDR1 is SGHTA, CDR2 FQGNSA, per germline. The CDR3 length is 16 residues. V lost 3 bases, J lost 5 bases, and 8 bases stayed unmatched. The CDR3 region is CASSFLPGLANNEQFF. CDR3 bases: TGTGCCAGCAGCTTTCTACCGGGACTAGCCAACAATGAGCAGTTCTTC.

This chain links TRBV5-1 with TRBJ2-7; D possibly corresponds to TRBD2 (6 bases). V shed 1 base and J shed 7 bases, with 18 bases lying between them. Germline CDR1 and CDR2: SGHRS and YFSETQ. This CDR3 has 15 amino acids. CDR3 sequence reads: CASSLTGGSVGEQYF. CDR3 bases: TGCGCCAGCAGCTTGACCGGGGGTAGTGTGGGGGAGCAGTACTTC.

This chain joins TRBV5-1 and TRBJ2-3; no firm D call. V lost 1 base and J lost 3, with 21 bases in between. Germline V gives CDR1 SGHRS, CDR2 YFSETQ. CDR3 length equals 18 residues. The CDR3 coding sequence is TGCGCCAGCAGCTTGTATCCGGCCACCGGTATCGGGACAGATACGCAGTATTTT. Translating it yields CASSLYPATGIGTDTQYF. The full variable domain, its missing parts supplied by reference TRBV5-1 and TRBJ2-3, is KAGVTQTPRYLIKTRGQQVTLSCSPISGHRSVSWYQQTPGQGLQFLFEYFSETQRNKGNFPGRFSGRQFSNSRSEMNVSTLELGDSALYLCASSLYPATGIGTDTQYFGPGTRLTVL.

CDR3 sequence (DNA): TGTGCCAGCAGCCCCAAGGACAGGGGTAGAGGCTACACCTTC. Amino acid sequence: CASSPKDRGRGYTF. The chain links TRBV6-1 to TRBJ1-2; TRBD1 agrees at 9 bases. V was clipped by 6 bases and J by 8 bases; unmatched bases: 10. This CDR3 spans 14 amino acids. Germline assignment: CDR1 MNHNS and CDR2 SASEGT.

The rearrangement uses TRBV6-1 and TRBJ1-2, with unresolved D. Looked up from germline, CDR1 is MNHNS and CDR2 is SASEGT. This CDR3 spans 13 amino acids. Deletions cut 4 bases from V and 4 bases from J, with 10 bases between. Here the CDR3 reads CASSGQKVYGYTF. CDR3 bases: TGTGCCAGCAGTGGGCAGAAAGTCTATGGCTACACCTTC.

Notes on this clone: The junction and the germline gene differ at one end; a read error may be behind it. The chain links TRBV7-6 to TRBJ2-7; maybe TRBD1 (5 bases). Germline V gives CDR1 SGHVS, CDR2 FNYEAQ. The CDR3 length is 12 residues. The CDR3 nucleotides read TGTGCCAGCAGCTTAGGGCAGGGCGAGCGGTACTTC. Encoded protein: CASSLGQGERYF.